This section outlines one T cell receptor (beta chain) sequence together with its context. This clone has more than one count but fewer than ten. Its antigen is still unknown. Base quality data are lacking; no much larger clone is found one base away. The data are from a study of radiation and T cells in renal cell carcinoma (dated by TCRdb to between 2020 and 2021). Describing the broader study: Samples came from a clinical trial, in which primary renal cell carcinomas received 15 Gy stereotactic body radiation therapy followed by nephrectomy 4 weeks later. In total, some 52 samples underwent TCR beta sequencing: roughly 25 tumors plus 27 peripheral blood samples. Across all 50 or so samples, 4,016,671 unique CDR3 nucleotide sequences encoding 2,658,974 unique CDR3 amino acid sequences were identified.

Trimming costs V 2 bases and J 8 bases, and their ends lie 1 base apart. From the germline V gene (reference sequence), CDR1 is MNHNY and CDR2 is SVGAGI. The CDR3 covers 10 residues, taking in both the cysteine and the phenylalanine. Of the read, only the CDR3 DNA is kept; its 30 bases are in frame from base 1. TCR beta libraries were generated from genomic DNA with the immunoSEQ kit, following the manufacturer's recommendations. Library preparation used a first multiplex PCR with proprietary primers, then a second PCR adding unique barcodes, with bead cleanups after each round. Each sample batch included a kit-provided positive control reaction and a negative control reaction. The final libraries were assessed on an Agilent 4200 TapeStation D1000 ScreenTape, pooled by volume, and quantified by qPCR. An Illumina NextSeq500 fitted with a MidOutput 150-cycle cartridge performed the sequencing, running 156 Read1 cycles and 15 Index1 cycles with the kit's custom primers. The pooled library was loaded at around 1 pM with an approximately 21% PhiX control spike-in. As for the authors' bioinformatics: Vendor-processed data were analyzed in R, with a clonotype defined as all T cells sharing the same CDR3 nucleotide sequence. For clone abundance analyses, frequencies were normalized to the 10,000 most abundant clones per sample. Public T cell clones, which averaged fewer than five per sample, were removed prior to analysis. Tumor-enriched clonotypes and baseline blood-enriched clonotypes were defined as those with an abundance difference of at least 32-fold between compartments. A beta-binomial differential abundance model was used to identify clonotypes that were expanded or contracted between blood time points. Similarity between tumor and blood repertoires was quantified using the Baroni-Urbani and Buser coefficient, and groups were compared with two-tailed Wilcoxon tests in R. The table comes from immuneACCESS by way of TCRdb, which keeps in-frame sequences with V and J called. Part of the clones is missing from these tables; in studies checked, under half for an unresolved V gene and the rest for unknown reasons. The V and J calls and clone size come from that table; D and trimming were worked out from the DNA. The sample data list almost 50,000 clones, and about 80% of these were observed just once. In total, the top ten clones hold around 29% of the sample.

On the study overall, not on this receptor specifically: Dynamics of the blood repertoire were not tracked past 4 weeks after treatment. In blood, the top tumor clonotypes increased between baseline and 2 weeks post-radiation and then shrank by 4 weeks, which suggests that tumor-resident clones expanded only transiently. Effects of radiation dose or scheduling on the TCR repertoire could not be addressed with the single-armed trial design. Because no pretreatment tumor biopsies were available, whether clonotypes were present in the tumor at baseline could not be determined.

Interpreted using the paper, the time point label stands for: blood 2 weeks post-SBRT. The sample's treatment or condition, from its label and the paper: 15 Gy SBRT to primary tumor, nephrectomy 4 weeks later. Serial peripheral blood from radiation-treated patients was sampled at baseline, 2 weeks and 4 weeks after SBRT to track tumor-enriched clonotypes. Every patient's renal cell carcinoma showed clear cell pathology. Genomic DNA for TCR sequencing was prepared using the QIAamp DNA Blood Mini Kit (Qiagen). The analyses included only samples that passed all quality control checks. This clonotype was obtained from a woman aged 70-85 years with renal cell carcinoma. The material sequenced was blood, taken from a patient whose treatment included radiotherapy and nephrectomy. The rearrangement combines TRBV6-6 with TRBJ1-5; the D gene cannot be named for sure. The CDR3 region reads CASSYEPQHF. The bases are TGTGCCAGCAGTTACGAGCCCCAGCATTTT.